This T cell receptor (beta chain) originates from a study of Ad26.COV2.S vaccination and SARS-CoV-2 variants. Whole-study context: Intramuscular Ad26.COV2.S at 5x10^10 or 1x10^11 viral particles. General observations from the study: Estimates derived from TCR breadth and depth analyses may have underestimated total T cell responses. There was reportedly substantial breadth in spike-specific CD8+ and CD4+ T cell responses after vaccination.

Here immunoSEQ multiplex PCR was the method, and the copy in TCRdb shows in-frame clones only, minus some. The sample shows about 500,000 clones, roughly nine tenths of them seen only once. Germline values: CDR1 SGHNT, CDR2 YYREEE (reference sequence). The CDR3 runs to 16 residues. V lost 3 bases and J lost 4, with 14 bases in between. Treatment noted: about 20 received Ad26.COV2.S at low or high dose, single or two shots; 5 received placebo; per-sample allocation not given. Collection of the samples took place on day 63 after the first injection of vaccine or placebo. In this sample, this clone turned up once. The antigen remains undetermined.

The gene calls are TRBV5-4 and TRBJ1-6; D ambiguous. The TCR was taken from a person aged 18-60 years who received the Ad26.COV2.S COVID-19 vaccine or a placebo. This specimen consisted of peripheral blood, obtained in a trial of Ad26.COV2.S vaccine versus placebo. This CDR3 is CASSSRNALYNSPLHF. The CDR3 DNA sequence: TGTGCCAGCAGCTCCCGGAACGCCCTTTATAATTCACCCCTCCACTTT.